This TCR beta chain is drawn from a study of human T cells and chemical hapten exposure (dated by TCRdb to 2020 to 2023). About the full investigation: For sensitization, 2% DPC in acetone was applied to a 2 cm by 2 cm area of upper inner arm skin. Throughout the approximately 25-week study period, patients were also given weekly therapeutic DPC doses on the scalp. Patch testing was performed on the upper back with Finn chambers containing 0.01% DPC, and the patch tests were scored after 6 days according to International Contact Dermatitis Research Group standards. Most of the patients in the cohort were female, and the cohort covered alopecia areata with under or over 50% scalp involvement, alopecia totalis and alopecia universalis. Libraries were pooled for sequencing, and per-sample TCR yields varied mainly because of small differences in library volumes within the pool. In alopecia patients, the study followed how the peripheral blood TCR repertoire changed in vivo over primary and secondary sensitization to diphenylcyclopropenone (DPC), a hapten. Blood was sampled from patients pre-sensitization (week 0) and at 2, 6 and about 24 weeks after DPC sensitization. Blood for TCR sequencing was provided by twenty-nine alopecia patients at one to four time points (pre-sensitization, 2, 6 and 24 weeks). General findings and caveats noted by the study authors: Alopecia, a presumed autoimmune disease, was present in all patients, so the immune response of the patients might differ from that of healthy individuals. Significantly more large CDR3 similarity clusters were formed by expanded TCRs than by pre-sensitization or healthy control sets, consistent with antigen-driven responses. The number of TCRs above 1 in 1000 frequency did not change with DPC sensitization; there was no evidence of global repertoire structure alterations. The number of PT1 expanded TCRs positively correlated with patch test score, significant at thresholds 8, 16 and 32 but not 4. Repeated subsampling changed both the strength of the expansion versus patch-test correlation and the threshold at which that correlation became significant.

Library prep was done by RACE. Sequenced on a NextSeq 500. Library preparation attached unique molecular identifiers to individual cDNA molecules for quantitative, reproducible TCR counting. From each blood RNA sample, both TCR alpha and TCR beta chains were sequenced. In the authors' own workflow: A median of around 100,000 TCRs per sample was observed, with a range of roughly 23,224 to 750,000. V, J and CDR3 annotation of the TCR reads was carried out using the Decombinator software suite. Every sample was subsampled to the same number of TCRs (28,000) for the PS versus PT1 abundance plots. TCRs were defined as expanded if absent before sensitization and observed at least eight times at the 2-week time point. TCRdb cleaned the public reads at Q25 with fastp, built clones with MiXCR and kept in-frame beta chains. Identical CDR3 proteins give one entry, which carries the most common genes and DNA. These V and J calls are TCRdb output, not the study's own analysis. Here the sample has more than 70,000 distinct CDR3 sequences; 11% occur a single time. The ten largest clones capture about 1.6% of the sample.

This clonotype showed up many times. Its antigen is currently not known. There are no base qualities to consult, and no much larger clone falls within one base. Sample time point, as interpreted from the label and publication: patch test 2, 6 weeks after DPC sensitization. The intended sense of this specimen's treatment or condition label: therapeutic diphenylcyclopropenone sensitization with weekly scalp DPC. At every patch-test visit, the blood draw took place before the patch test was put on. To be eligible, patients had to be aged 18 to 70, diagnosed with alopecia and judged suitable for DPC therapy, while pregnant patients were excluded. Total RNA was isolated from unfractionated whole blood collected in Tempus Blood RNA tubes. The CDR3, cysteine through phenylalanine, is 15 amino acids long. Only the CDR3 region is kept as DNA, spanning 45 bases read in frame from base 1. Trimming costs V 0 bases and J 8 bases, and their ends lie 11 bases apart.

This sequence uses TRBV12-3 or TRBV12-4 and TRBJ1-6, with a weak D call of TRBD1 (6 bases match). The material sequenced was whole blood, taken in connection with sensitization to the hapten diphenylcyclopropenone (DPC). The sequence came from a man younger than 35 with alopecia areata. Some clones in this sample may be carry-over from other donors' samples. The CDR3 protein: CASSLARQGYSPLHF. The sequence in DNA is TGTGCCAGCAGTTTAGCGCGGCAGGGGTATTCACCCCTCCACTTT.